These T cell receptor beta chains were read from a single sample in a study of CD8 T cells in Susac syndrome. TCRdb independently ran MiXCR on the immunoSEQ multiplex PCR reads; one entry per CDR3 protein. Counted here are some 300,000 distinct CDR3 sequences, around 89% occurring once; the ten biggest clones make up approximately 0.18%. Specimen: CD8+ T cells from PBMCs. These receptor sequences come from a human donor with multiple sclerosis. CDR3s include the opening cysteine and the closing phenylalanine or tryptophan. D genes are given only for firm matches. Expanded clones are given a class, and other clones once, few, many or no size at all.

clone_size: NA; j_call: TRBJ2-1; v_call: TRBV20-1; d_call: TRBD2; cdr3_nt: TGCAGTGCTCACACCCGTAGCGGGCAATACAATGAGCAGTTCTTC; cdr3_aa: CSAHTRSGQYNEQFF
clone_size: NA; j_call: TRBJ1-2; v_call: TRBV4-2; d_call: NA; cdr3_nt: TGTGCCAGCAGCCCGAACGGCCAGGGGTTTGGCTACACCTTC; cdr3_aa: CASSPNGQGFGYTF
clone_size: NA; j_call: TRBJ2-1; v_call: TRBV27; d_call: NA; cdr3_nt: TGTGCCAGCAGTAGCACTCCTCGGACTGGCAATGAGCAGTTCTTC; cdr3_aa: CASSSTPRTGNEQFF
clone_size: NA; j_call: TRBJ2-1; v_call: TRBV27; d_call: NA; cdr3_nt: TGTGCCAGCCGTCACGGTAGCCTCAATGAGCAGTTCTTC; cdr3_aa: CASRHGSLNEQFF
clone_size: NA; j_call: TRBJ2-7; v_call: TRBV9; d_call: NA; cdr3_nt: TGTGCCAGCAGCGTTGGGGCCCTAGCGACCTACGAGCAGTACTTC; cdr3_aa: CASSVGALATYEQYF
clone_size: NA; j_call: TRBJ2-3; v_call: TRBV29-1; d_call: TRBD2; cdr3_nt: TGCAGCGTACCTGGCGGGGGGGCCGGGCACACAGATACGCAGTATTTT; cdr3_aa: CSVPGGGAGHTDTQYF
clone_size: NA; j_call: TRBJ2-1; v_call: TRBV13; d_call: TRBD2; cdr3_nt: TGTGCCAGCGCCGGACTAGCGGGAGCCCAAGGCCGGAATGAGCAGTTCTTC; cdr3_aa: CASAGLAGAQGRNEQFF
clone_size: NA; j_call: TRBJ1-1; v_call: TRBV28; d_call: TRBD1; cdr3_nt: TGTGCCAGCAGTCTAGGACAGGGTATGGGAACTGAAGCTTTCTTT; cdr3_aa: CASSLGQGMGTEAFF
clone_size: few; j_call: TRBJ2-1; v_call: TRBV27; d_call: NA; cdr3_nt: TGTGCCAGCAGTTTACGGGACACTAACAATGAGCAGTTCTTC; cdr3_aa: CASSLRDTNNEQFF
clone_size: NA; j_call: TRBJ1-2; v_call: TRBV27; d_call: NA; cdr3_nt: TGTGCCAGCAGTTTGTTGCCCAGCTATGGCTACACCTTC; cdr3_aa: CASSLLPSYGYTF
clone_size: NA; j_call: TRBJ1-1; v_call: TRBV29-1; d_call: NA; cdr3_nt: TGCAGCGTTAAGGACGGAGGGAACACTGAAGCTTTCTTT; cdr3_aa: CSVKDGGNTEAFF
clone_size: NA; j_call: TRBJ2-4; v_call: TRBV7-8; d_call: TRBD2; cdr3_nt: TGTGCCAGCACCCTATCGGTCTGGACTAGCGGGAGTCGGGACATTCAGTACTTC; cdr3_aa: CASTLSVWTSGSRDIQYF